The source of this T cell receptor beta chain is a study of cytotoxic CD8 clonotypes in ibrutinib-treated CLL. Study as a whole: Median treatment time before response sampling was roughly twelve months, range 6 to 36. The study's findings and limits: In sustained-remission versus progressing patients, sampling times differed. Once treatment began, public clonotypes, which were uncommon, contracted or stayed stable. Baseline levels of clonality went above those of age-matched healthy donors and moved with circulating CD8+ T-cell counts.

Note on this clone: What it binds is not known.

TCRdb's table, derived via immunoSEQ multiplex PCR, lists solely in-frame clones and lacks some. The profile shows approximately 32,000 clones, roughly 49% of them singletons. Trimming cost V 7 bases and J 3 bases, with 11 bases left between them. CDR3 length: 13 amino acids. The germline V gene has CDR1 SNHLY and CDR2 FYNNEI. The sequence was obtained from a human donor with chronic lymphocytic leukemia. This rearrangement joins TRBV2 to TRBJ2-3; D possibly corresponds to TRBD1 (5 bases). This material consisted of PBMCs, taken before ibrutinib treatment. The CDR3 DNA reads TGTGCCAGCAAGGGGCCAGCGACAGATACGCAGTATTTT. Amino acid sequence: CASKGPATDTQYF. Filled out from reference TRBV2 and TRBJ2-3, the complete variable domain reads EPEVTQTPSHQVTQMGQEVILRCVPISNHLYFYWYRQILGQKVEFLVSFYNNEISEKSEIFDDQFSVERPDGSNFTLKIRSTKLEDSAMYFCASKGPATDTQYFGPGTRLTVL.